A single sample gave rise to the 6 T cell receptor beta chains below, sequenced in a study of early T cells in non-severe SARS-CoV-2 infection (dated by TCRdb to the early 2020s). The protocol used for the library was 5' RACE. Sequencing used a NextSeq 500. Using fastp at Q25 and MiXCR, TCRdb reprocessed the public reads and kept productive beta chains. Every CDR3 protein is listed once, alongside the most common genes and DNA of its rows. A total of tens of thousands of distinct CDR3 sequences appear in this sample, approximately 6.2% of them only once. Less than 5% of the sample goes to the ten largest clones. The sequenced sample was whole blood. These receptors were collected from an adult who was a healthcare worker with PCR-confirmed SARS-CoV-2 infection or an uninfected control (not recorded which).

Only a few counts were recorded for this clonotype. This chain links TRBV7-9 with TRBJ2-7, with D tentatively TRBD2 (5 bases). The V end lost 4 bases, the J end lost 0 bases, and 19 bases lay between the germline ends. The V gene's germline CDR1 is SEHNR and CDR2 FQNEAQ (reference sequence). The CDR3 loop spans 17 amino acids. The CDR3 is CASSSSGKGYSSYEQYF. For the CDR3, the DNA is TGTGCCAGCAGCTCCAGCGGAAAGGGTTACAGCTCCTACGAGCAGTACTTC.

The gene calls are TRBV5-4 and TRBJ1-2, with TRBD1 matching 7 bases. Germline CDR1 SGHNT, CDR2 YYREEE (reference sequence). This CDR3 comprises 15 residues. The J segment lost 5 bases and the V segment lost 3 bases, leaving 10 bases of the junction unmatched. CDR3 in amino acids: CASSSLTGPDYGYTF. For the CDR3, the DNA is TGTGCCAGCAGCTCACTGACAGGGCCTGATTATGGCTACACCTTC.

This clonotype occurred a few times. The J gene is TRBJ2-3, the V gene TRBV5-6; D is perhaps TRBD2 (6 bases). V was shortened by 2 bases and J by 10 bases, with 11 bases between the two germline ends. Germline V gives CDR1 SGHDT, CDR2 YYEEEE. The CDR3 contains 12 residues. The CDR3 spells CASSFDTGAQYF. DNA of the CDR3: TGTGCCAGCAGCTTTGACACGGGGGCGCAGTATTTT.

This clonotype was found many times. The CDR3 here is CASSLGQAEEQFF. Written as DNA, the CDR3 is TGTGCCAGCAGCTTAGGGCAGGCCGAAGAGCAGTTCTTC. The chain employs TRBV7-8 and TRBJ2-1; D call uncertain. CDR1 is SGHVS, CDR2 FQNEAQ, per germline. V shed 1 base and J shed 10 bases, with 11 bases lying between them. The CDR3 is made up of 13 amino acids.

The chain recombines TRBV12-3 or TRBV12-4 with TRBJ2-5; D is perhaps TRBD1 (6 bases). The CDR3 has 13 residues. The V gene lost 5 bases and the J gene lost 2 bases, with 9 bases spanning the gap. The CDR3 protein is CASSTGQQETQYF. The DNA of the CDR3 is TGTGCCAGCAGTACCGGACAGCAAGAGACCCAGTACTTC.

Ten or more counts support this clonotype. The V and J genes are TRBV5-5 and TRBJ1-6, with D perhaps TRBD1 (6 bases). Germline CDR1 SGHKS, CDR2 YYEKEE (reference sequence). There are 16 residues in the CDR3. The V end was cut by 0 bases, the J end by 7 bases, with 14 bases between. The CDR3 DNA sequence: TGTGCCAGCAGCTTGGGGGCTACAGGGATGAATTCACCCCTCCACTTT. It yields the protein CASSLGATGMNSPLHF. Full variable domain (rest looked up from reference TRBV5-5 and TRBJ1-6): DAGVTQSPTHLIKTRGQQVTLRCSPISGHKSVSWYQQVLGQGPQFIFQYYEKEERGRGNFPDRFSARQFPNYSSELNVNALLLGDSALYLCASSLGATGMNSPLHFGNGTRLTVT.